This TCR beta chain was documented in a study of T cell responses to AZD1222 COVID-19 vaccine. The CDR3 is 15 residues long. Trimming shortened V by 2 bases and J by 5 bases, and 15 bases separated the two germline ends. Germline CDR1 MNHNS, CDR2 SASEGT. Some clones are missing from TCRdb's copy, which holds only in-frame ones; the method was immunoSEQ multiplex PCR. This sample carries approximately 70,000 clones, 86% of them seen once, and the ten largest clones take roughly 2.7%. The specimen was peripheral blood, collected on day 0 of AZD1222 vaccination. The chain uses TRBV6-1 and TRBJ2-5; a possible D gene is TRBD2 (5 bases). The source is an adult in good health. The CDR3 spells CASSELRGLGETQYF. In DNA, the CDR3 is TGTGCCAGCAGTGAATTACGGGGTCTCGGGGAGACCCAGTACTTC.